What follows describes a single T cell receptor beta chain. Its antigen is not identified. This sample is drawn from a study of CD8 T cells in ankylosing spondylitis. The study, taken as a whole, reports: As for the disease-linked clones, they showed a CD8+ phenotype and occurred at relatively low frequencies in peripheral blood. It appeared that ankylosing spondylitis blood was characterized by a TCR beta motif of under ten highly homologous variants. Clones tied to disease were said to be significantly enriched in matched ankylosing spondylitis synovial fluid.

The authors made TCR beta libraries by quantitative 5'-RACE with molecular barcodes. In TCRdb, the 5' RACE reads were re-called with MiXCR into one record per CDR3 protein. The data contain around 320,000 distinct CDR3 sequences, less than 25% of them singletons. Sequences were obtained from blood, either unsorted or a sorted T cell fraction (not recorded which). The receptor's source is a female donor with ankylosing spondylitis or in good health (not recorded which).

CDR3: CASSGRTTDTQYF. The CDR3 bases are TGTGCCAGCAGCGGGAGGACCACAGATACGCAGTATTTT. The V call is TRBV6-2 or TRBV6-3, the J call TRBJ2-3; TRBD2 matches at 7 bases. CDR1 and CDR2 (germline): MNHEY, SVGEGT. The ends lost 6 bases at V and 2 bases at J; junction bases unmatched: 2. The CDR3 runs 13 residues.